This T cell receptor (beta chain) was observed in a study of cytomegalovirus exposure and HLA in healthy donors. The CDR3 is 13 amino acids. CDR1 is LNHDA, CDR2 SQIVND, per germline (reference sequence). Trimming removed 6 bases from V and 5 bases from J, with 12 bases in between. The study's findings and limits: The study dropped some indistinguishable V segments, TRBV6-2 and TRBV6-3 among them. Both high specificity and high sensitivity reportedly marked the classifier's diagnosis of cytomegalovirus status. Per a prior analysis, the majority of TCR beta V segments were productive roughly 87% or roughly 30% of the time. The authors later linked a missense DCLRE1C variant to TCR beta V- and J-gene trimming.

Amplification used 60 Vbeta primers and 13 Jbeta primers. The repertoire was sequenced with immunoSEQ multiplex PCR; TCRdb's copy has only in-frame clones and lacks some. The sample records 150,000 to 200,000 clones, 70% to 90% being singletons. In the case of this clone: The antigen is unknown.

J is TRBJ2-3 and V is TRBV19, with D possibly matching TRBD2 (6 bases). Sequenced input: PBMCs. The sequence derives from a woman aged 18-29 years in good health and CMV-seronegative. The CDR3 DNA is TGTGCCAGTAGACGGAGGGCGGAAGATACGCAGTATTTT. The encoded protein is CASRRRAEDTQYF.